This TCR beta chain was sequenced for a study of T-cell reconstitution after alpha-beta-depleted transplantation in children. Study conclusions and caveats: Reported findings indicate that, about two months after transplant, alpha-beta T cells came from several hundred expanded clones, which were derived from non-depleted graft cells. By one year post-transplant, T-cell counts and diversity largely arose from T cells that were newly produced. Recipient T cells and thymic progenitors that survived were the source of the high TCRbeta diversity seen at day 60 in some patients.

It was with unique molecular identifiers that the TCRbeta library was prepared. TCRdb itself ran the PCR reads through MiXCR, one entry per CDR3 protein. The sample consists of over 200,000 distinct CDR3 sequences, 11% of them appearing once. CDR3 size: 16 residues. V lost 6 bases and J 0 bases, leaving 17 bases between the germline ends. This clonotype came up many times. What it binds is not known. The sequencing here drew on PBMCs, taken before TCRalphabeta/CD19-depleted stem cell transplant. The sequence came from a child under two years old with acute myeloid leukemia, due to receive a stem cell transplant. The V call is TRBV12-3 or TRBV12-4, the J call TRBJ1-2, with a possible D match to TRBD1 (5 bases). CDR3 nucleotide sequence: TGTGCCAGCAGCACCCTGGGGGGGGACTCTAACTATGGCTACACCTTC. It codes for CASSTLGGDSNYGYTF.